This record covers a single TCR beta chain. A few counts support this clonotype. Its antigen has not been determined. Per-base quality was not reported, and no clone a single base away is much larger than it. Spanning cysteine to phenylalanine, the CDR3 consists of 14 amino acids. Kept here is only the CDR3 DNA, which spans 42 bases and is read in frame from base 1. CDR1 and CDR2, per the germline V gene, are SGHRS and YFSETQ. At the junction V is shortened by 5 bases and J by 1 base, with 9 bases in between. This specimen comes from a study of human T cells and chemical hapten exposure (dated by TCRdb to the early 2020s). Looking at the study overall: For sensitization, 2% DPC in acetone was applied to a 2 cm by 2 cm area of upper inner arm skin. Blood was sampled from patients pre-sensitization (week 0) and at 2, 6 and about 24 weeks after DPC sensitization. Throughout the approximately 25-week study period, patients were also given weekly therapeutic DPC doses on the scalp. The patient cohort, mostly female, included alopecia areata with under or over 50% scalp involvement, alopecia totalis and alopecia universalis. Patch testing was done on the upper back using Finn chambers containing 0.01% DPC, and results were scored after 6 days according to International Contact Dermatitis Research Group standards. Libraries were pooled for sequencing, and per-sample TCR yields varied mainly because of small differences in library volumes within the pool. Blood for TCR sequencing was provided by twenty-nine alopecia patients at one to four time points (pre-sensitization, 2, 6 and 24 weeks). In alopecia patients, the study followed how the peripheral blood TCR repertoire changed in vivo over primary and secondary sensitization to diphenylcyclopropenone (DPC), a hapten.

In light of the paper, this sample's time point label describes: patch test 1, 2 weeks after DPC sensitization. Reading the label with the study, this specimen's treatment or condition is: therapeutic diphenylcyclopropenone sensitization with weekly scalp DPC. At every patch-test visit, the blood draw took place before the patch test was put on. Patients were eligible if aged 18 to 70, diagnosed with alopecia and judged suitable for DPC therapy, and pregnant patients were excluded. Total RNA was isolated from unfractionated whole blood collected in Tempus Blood RNA tubes. What the work shows at the level of the full study, not this receptor alone: Patch test score was positively correlated with the number of PT1 expanded TCRs, with significance at thresholds 8, 16 and 32 but not at 4. Expanded TCRs formed significantly more large CDR3 similarity clusters than pre-sensitization or healthy control sets, consistent with antigen-driven responses. DPC sensitization did not change the number of TCRs with a frequency above 1 in 1000, and there was no evidence of changes in global repertoire structure. Alopecia, a presumed autoimmune disease, was present in all patients, so the immune response of the patients might differ from that of healthy individuals. After repeated subsampling, changes were observed in the strength of the expansion versus patch-test correlation and in the threshold at which the correlation became significant.

Libraries were made using RACE. For sequencing, a NextSeq 500 was employed. Library preparation attached unique molecular identifiers to individual cDNA molecules for quantitative, reproducible TCR counting. From each blood RNA sample, both TCR alpha and TCR beta chains were sequenced. On the study's bioinformatics: The median number of TCRs per sample was 95,638, ranging from about 20,000 to 690,600. The Decombinator software suite was used to annotate V, J and CDR3 in the TCR reads. For PS versus PT1 abundance plots, all samples were subsampled to the same number of TCRs (28,000). TCRs were defined as expanded if absent before sensitization and observed at least eight times at the 2-week time point. TCRdb applied fastp at Q25 and MiXCR to the public reads, then kept only in-frame beta chains. Each entry merges the rows of one CDR3 protein and shows their most common DNA and genes. What appears here as the V and J calls and clone size reflects TCRdb's work, not the paper's. This sample gives 45,000 to 60,000 distinct CDR3 sequences in total; 7% to 10% of them show up just once. The ten largest clonotypes hold roughly 15% of the sample.

Sequenced here: whole blood, sampled in connection with sensitization to the hapten diphenylcyclopropenone (DPC). The chain was built from TRBV5-1 and TRBJ2-2; a confident D gene designation cannot be given. The sequence was collected from a woman in her thirties or forties with alopecia areata. Some clones in this sample may be carry-over from other donors' samples. The DNA sequence reads TGCGCCAGCAGACCCCTTATGAACACCGGGGAGCTGTTTTTT. Its coded protein is CASRPLMNTGELFF.